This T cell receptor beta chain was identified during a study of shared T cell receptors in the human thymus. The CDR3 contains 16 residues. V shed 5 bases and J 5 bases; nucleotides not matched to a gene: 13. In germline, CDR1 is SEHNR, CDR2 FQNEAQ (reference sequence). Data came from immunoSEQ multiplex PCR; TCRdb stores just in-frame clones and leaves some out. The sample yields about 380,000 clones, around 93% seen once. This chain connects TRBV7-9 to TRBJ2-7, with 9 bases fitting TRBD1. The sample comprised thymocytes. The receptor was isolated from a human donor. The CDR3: CASSPSKQGAQHEQYF. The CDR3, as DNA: TGTGCCAGCAGCCCTAGTAAACAGGGGGCGCAGCACGAGCAGTACTTC.